This T cell receptor beta chain was observed in a study of cytomegalovirus exposure and HLA in healthy donors. Overall study results and limits: From TCR beta sequences, most subjects' HLA-A and HLA-B alleles were reportedly predicted accurately. Most CMV-associated TCR beta chains were later found to appear HLA-restricted. Later analysis associated a missense DCLRE1C variant with TCR beta V- and J-gene trimming. Sequencing likely produced, as an artifact, a cluster of highly shared sequence variants.

This CDR3 spans 14 amino acids. Germline V CDR1 and CDR2: PRHDT, FYEKMQ (reference sequence). Trimming removed 4 bases at V and 1 base at J, with 10 bases between. Comment on this clone: Its antigen is still unknown.

Primers included in the PCR were 60 Vbeta and 13 Jbeta primers. Sequenced by immunoSEQ multiplex PCR; TCRdb stores in-frame clones only, minus some. The table includes fewer than 200,000 clones, 65% to 85% detected once. The receptor comes from a man in his 60s in good health and CMV-seronegative. Sequenced input: PBMCs. The chain recombines TRBV13 with TRBJ1-1; no reliable D call. CDR3 region: CASSSQRSNTEAFF. For the CDR3, the DNA is TGTGCCAGCAGCTCACAGAGATCGAACACTGAAGCTTTCTTT.